This TCR beta chain was sequenced during a study of cytomegalovirus exposure and HLA in healthy donors. Notes on the study in general: TCR beta chains numbering more than 150 were designated cytomegalovirus-associated.

Germline V CDR1 and CDR2: MNHEY, SVGAGI. The CDR3 is 14 amino acids. Trimming removed 2 bases from V and 5 bases from J, with 12 bases in between. Worth noting for this clone: Antigen unknown.

PCR was performed using 60 Vbeta and 13 Jbeta primers. Clones were read by immunoSEQ multiplex PCR, and TCRdb kept only the in-frame ones, dropping some. The data contain around 91,000 clones, approximately 86% of them seen just once; the ten biggest clones take up approximately 10%. This TCR was sampled from a young man in good health and CMV-seropositive. J is TRBJ1-1 and V is TRBV6-5; TRBD1 might be the D (6 bases). The specimen sequenced was PBMCs. The CDR3 DNA is TGTGCCAGCAGTTACGGCAGGGGTTTAACTGAAGCTTTCTTT. Translated: CASSYGRGLTEAFF.